This T cell receptor (beta chain) was sequenced for a study of T cells in Graves' hyperthyroidism and ophthalmopathy. TCR beta CDR3 region amplification was performed from RNA transcripts. The TCR CDR3 was amplified in a first-round RT-PCR using the HTBI primer set. TCRdb itself ran the multiplex PCR reads through MiXCR, one entry per CDR3 protein. The sample has a few hundred thousand distinct CDR3 sequences, roughly a fifth seen once; the top ten hold around 48%. Many counts were recorded for this clonotype. Its matching antigen is unknown. General study points: Ophthalmopathy was separated from stable hyperthyroidism by a 13 V-J model.

Trimming shortened V by 6 bases and J by 5 bases, and 13 bases separated the two germline ends. This CDR3 comprises 13 residues. In germline, CDR1 is MNHNS, CDR2 SASEGT. The sequence was obtained from a woman in her forties or fifties with Graves' hyperthyroidism. The chain recombines TRBV6-1 with TRBJ2-5; a possible D gene is TRBD1 (5 bases). The sequencing input was blood. The CDR3, as DNA: TGTGCCAGCAGCGCTTCAGGGCTGGAGACCCAGTACTTC. This encodes CASSASGLETQYF.